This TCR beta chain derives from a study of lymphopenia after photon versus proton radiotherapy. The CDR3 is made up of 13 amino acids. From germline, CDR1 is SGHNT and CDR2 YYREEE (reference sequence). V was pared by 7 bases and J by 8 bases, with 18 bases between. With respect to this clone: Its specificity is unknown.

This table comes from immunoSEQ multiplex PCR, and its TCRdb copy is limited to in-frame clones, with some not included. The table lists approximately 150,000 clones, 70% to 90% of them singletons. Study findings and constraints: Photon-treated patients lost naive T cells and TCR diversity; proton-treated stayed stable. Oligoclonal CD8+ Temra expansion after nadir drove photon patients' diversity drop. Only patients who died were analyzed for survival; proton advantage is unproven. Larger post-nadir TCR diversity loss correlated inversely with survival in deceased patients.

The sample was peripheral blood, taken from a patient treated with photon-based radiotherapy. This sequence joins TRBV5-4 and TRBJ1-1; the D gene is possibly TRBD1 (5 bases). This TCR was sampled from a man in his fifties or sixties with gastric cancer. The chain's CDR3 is CASRRAGTTEAFF. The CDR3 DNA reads TGTGCCAGCCGCAGGGCAGGTACTACCGAAGCTTTCTTT.